This entry is about one TCR beta chain. This clone has a single count. The antigen it binds to is not known. Base qualities are missing; no much larger clone stands one base away. These data originate in a study of radiotherapy plus CTLA-4 blockade in lung cancer listed by TCRdb under 2018. A note on the overall study: Objective responses were observed in more than 15% of enrolled patients, and disease control was achieved in around 30%. Study-level results and caveats: TCR clones derived from tumors expanded in peripheral blood after treatment with radiotherapy and ipilimumab. Increased serum interferon-beta after radiation, together with early dynamic changes in blood T cell clones, were reported to be the strongest predictors of response.

V has 1 base trimmed and J has 9 bases trimmed; junction bases matching no gene number 8. The CDR3 measures 15 amino acids from cysteine to phenylalanine. The only DNA kept is the CDR3, 45 bases in frame from the first base. Reading the germline V gene gives CDR1 SGHTA and CDR2 FQGNSA. Focal radiation therapy combined with CTLA-4 blockade (ipilimumab) was tested in patients with chemo-refractory metastatic non-small-cell lung cancer. Library creation used the immunoSEQ multiplex PCR assay. TCRdb obtained this table from immuneACCESS and retained in-frame rearrangements with V and J assigned. These tables miss some clones; where compared with another copy, unresolved V genes account for less than half of the shortfall, and the remainder is unexplained. This sample holds some 51,000 clones; roughly 77% were observed only once. Jointly, the top ten make up over 6.5% of the sample.

Sample: peripheral blood, taken from a patient treated with radiotherapy plus ipilimumab. The chain is encoded by TRBV7-2 joined to TRBJ2-3, with 9 bases matching TRBD2. The TCR originated in a human donor with non-small cell lung cancer who had a complete response to radiotherapy plus ipilimumab. The DNA reads TGTGCCAGCAGCTTAGAGCGCGGGGGGGCCAGGACGCAGTATTTT. Protein translation: CASSLERGGARTQYF. The entire variable domain, with the stretches around the CDR3 drawn from the reference TRBV7-2 and TRBJ2-3 proteins, is GAGVSQSPSNKVTEKGKDVELRCDPISGHTALYWYRQSLGQGLEFLIYFQGNSAPDKSGLPSDRFSAERTGGSVSTLTIQRTQQEDSAVYLCASSLERGGARTQYFGPGTRLTVL.